The clone carrying this T cell receptor beta chain was picked up a small number of times. The target antigen is unknown. The V and J ends lost 1 base and 6 bases respectively, with 13 bases between them. Germline V gene lookup returns CDR1 MNHEY and CDR2 SVGAGI. The CDR3 extends over 14 amino acids. The entry originates in a study of T-cell reconstitution after alpha-beta-depleted transplantation in children. Study-wide results and caveats: Surviving recipient cells, namely T cells and thymic progenitors, were the source of high day-60 TCRbeta diversity in some patients. At the one-year point after transplant, T-cell counts and TCRbeta diversity were found to come mostly from T cells that had been newly produced. After transplant, at about two months, alpha-beta T cells were reportedly derived from several hundred expanded graft clones.

This sample's TCRbeta library carried unique molecular identifier barcodes. TCRdb reprocessed the PCR reads via MiXCR and lists one record per CDR3 protein. The sample holds 84,000 or so distinct CDR3 sequences; about 14% are singletons and the top ten take about 20%. This TCR derives from a male patient under 10 years old who had a stem cell transplant for acute lymphoblastic leukemia, so the T cells may come from the graft donor. The sequencing here drew on PBMCs, mostly from graft donor cells, taken 180 days after TCRalphabeta/CD19-depleted stem cell transplant. The chain is built from TRBV6-5 and TRBJ2-7; tentative D call: TRBD2 (5 bases). This chain's CDR3 is CASSYWAGGGEQYF. CDR3 coding DNA: TGTGCCAGCAGTTACTGGGCCGGAGGCGGCGAGCAGTACTTC.